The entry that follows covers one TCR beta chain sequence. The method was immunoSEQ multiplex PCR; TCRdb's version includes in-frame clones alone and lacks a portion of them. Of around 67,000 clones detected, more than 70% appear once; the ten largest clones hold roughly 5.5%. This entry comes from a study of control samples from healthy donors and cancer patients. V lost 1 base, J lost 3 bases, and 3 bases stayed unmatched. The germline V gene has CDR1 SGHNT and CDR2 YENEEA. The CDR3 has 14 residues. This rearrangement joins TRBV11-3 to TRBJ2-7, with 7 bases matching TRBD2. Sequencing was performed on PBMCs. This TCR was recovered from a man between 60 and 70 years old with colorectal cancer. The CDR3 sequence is CASSLGAGVYEQYF. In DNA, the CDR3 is TGTGCCAGCAGCTTAGGGGCGGGGGTCTACGAGCAGTACTTC. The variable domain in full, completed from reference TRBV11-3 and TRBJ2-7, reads EAGVVQSPRYKIIEKKQPVAFWCNPISGHNTLYWYLQNLGQGPELLIRYENEEAVDDSQLPKDRFSAERLKGVDSTLKIQPAELGDSAVYLCASSLGAGVYEQYFGPGTRLTVT.